The 30 T cell receptor beta chains in this list originate from one sample, sequenced in a study of regulatory T cells in long-lasting Graves disease. To make TCR beta libraries, researchers used iRepertoire HTBI primers and Arm-PCR of CDR3 regions. TCRdb passed the multiplex PCR reads through MiXCR, listing each CDR3 protein once. The table has some 420,000 distinct CDR3 sequences, 22% seen once; the top ten hold less than 15%. Time point defined: persistent/refractory GD, antithyroid drugs over 5 years with positive TRAb. Making the TCR library involved RNA that had been extracted from PBMCs. The sequencing here drew on peripheral blood mononuclear cells (PBMCs), taken when the disease was refractory, from a patient treated with antithyroid drugs. The receptors were sampled from a female donor with Graves disease.

This clonotype was seen a few times. The CDR3 region is CASSQDPRGLGGTYEQYF. CDR3 DNA: TGCGCCAGCAGCCAAGACCCACGCGGCCTCGGCGGGACCTACGAGCAGTACTTC. V usage is TRBV4-3 and J usage is TRBJ2-7; a weak D match, TRBD2 (6 bases). The CDR3 is 18 residues long. The V end lost 0 bases, the J end lost 2 bases, and 20 bases lay between the germline ends. CDR1 is LGHNA, CDR2 YSLEER, per germline.

This clonotype has at least ten counts. V usage is TRBV7-2 and J usage is TRBJ1-2, with TRBD1 identical over 8 bases. V shed 1 base and J 2 bases; nucleotides not matched to a gene: 3. The CDR3 covers 15 residues. Germline V gene lookup returns CDR1 SGHTA and CDR2 FQGNSA. CDR3 sequence: CASSLGTGWNYGYTF. The CDR3, as DNA: TGTGCCAGCAGCTTAGGGACAGGGTGGAACTATGGCTACACCTTC.

This clonotype came up a few times. This chain uses TRBV7-2 with TRBJ1-3; D gene unclear. In germline, CDR1 is SGHTA, CDR2 FQGNSA. CDR3 length: 14 amino acids. V was cut by 1 base and J by 3 bases, with 7 bases left in between. The CDR3 sequence: CASSLDLGGNTIYF. CDR3 nucleotides: TGTGCCAGCAGCTTAGATTTGGGTGGAAACACCATATATTTT.

This clonotype was picked up a small number of times. The chain carries TRBV19 and TRBJ1-1, with a possible D match to TRBD1 (6 bases). Trimming pared 10 bases from V and 1 base from J, leaving 19 bases between. The CDR3 covers 15 residues. From germline, CDR1 is LNHDA and CDR2 SQIVND (reference sequence). The CDR3 sequence is CATQSRGGQNTEAFF. The CDR3 DNA reads as TGTGCCACCCAAAGCCGCGGGGGACAGAACACTGAAGCTTTCTTT.

As concerns this clonotype: A clone one base away is much larger, so this may be a read error. This chain's CDR3 is CASSPTLSSNRYEQYF. CDR3 DNA sequence: TGTGCCAGCAGTCCAACGTTGAGTAGTAACCGCTACGAGCAGTACTTC. The gene calls are TRBV28 and TRBJ2-7; D remains ambiguous. This CDR3 comprises 16 residues. V lost 5 bases to trimming and J lost 3 bases, with 20 bases between them. Germline CDR1 and CDR2: MDHEN and SYDVKM.

The gene calls are TRBV12-3 or TRBV12-4 and TRBJ2-3, with D unresolved. The CDR3 consists of 15 residues. Trimming removed 5 bases from V and 4 bases from J, with 16 bases in between. The CDR3 region is CASSLRRTTADTQYF. The CDR3, as DNA: TGTGCCAGCAGTCTGAGAAGGACGACCGCAGATACGCAGTATTTT.

This clonotype was recorded many times. This chain uses TRBV12-3 or TRBV12-4 with TRBJ1-5; D remains ambiguous. This CDR3 spans 13 amino acids. Trimming stripped 8 bases from V and 6 bases from J, with 14 bases between. CDR3 sequence: CASGAGRGQPQHF. The CDR3 DNA sequence: TGTGCCAGCGGAGCGGGTCGGGGTCAGCCCCAGCATTTT.

The CDR3 is CASSQRGDLTDTQYF. The CDR3 nucleotides read TGTGCCAGCAGCCAGAGGGGGGACCTCACAGATACGCAGTATTTT. V is TRBV14 and J is TRBJ2-3; D may correspond to TRBD1 or TRBD2 (6 bases each). The CDR3 covers 15 residues. Germline CDR1 and CDR2: SGHDN and FVKESK. Trimming pared 3 bases from V and 2 bases from J, leaving 12 bases between.

The J gene is TRBJ1-5, the V gene TRBV12-5; D may be TRBD1 (5 bases). Germline values: CDR1 LGHNT, CDR2 FRNRAP. Trimming removed 5 bases at V and 5 bases at J, with 19 bases between. There are 16 residues in the CDR3. For the CDR3, the DNA is TGTGCTAGTGGTCTCCCGATGGGGGGAACAGATCAGCCCCAGCATTTT. As protein: CASGLPMGGTDQPQHF.

This clonotype was counted ten times or more. This chain connects TRBV12-3 or TRBV12-4 to TRBJ2-7; 9 nucleotides align to TRBD2. The CDR3 consists of 13 residues. V was clipped by 6 bases and J by 5 bases; unmatched bases: 5. CDR3 in DNA: TGTGCCAGCAGGCCGGGACTAGCTAACGAGCAGTACTTC. It codes for CASRPGLANEQYF.

This clonotype came up many times. J is TRBJ2-7 and V is TRBV10-3, with 9 positions matching TRBD2. Unmatched junction bases numbered 7, after V lost 0 bases and J lost 1 base. Germline V CDR1 and CDR2: ENHRY, SYGVKD. This CDR3 has 17 amino acids. The CDR3 here is CAISESISLAGSYEQYF. Here the CDR3 DNA reads TGTGCCATCAGTGAGTCGATAAGTCTAGCGGGATCCTACGAGCAGTACTTC.

The chain couples TRBV25-1 to TRBJ1-6, with 9 bases matching TRBD1. This CDR3 is 14 amino acids long. Germline-derived CDR1 and CDR2 are MGHDK and SYGVNS. Unmatched junction bases numbered 5, after V lost 3 bases and J lost 11 bases. The CDR3 DNA follows: TGTGCCAGCAGTGAGAGGGACAGGGAGGCACCCCTCCACTTT. As protein: CASSERDREAPLHF. The complete variable domain, with remaining parts taken from reference TRBV25-1 and TRBJ1-6, reads EADIYQTPRYLVIGTGKKITLECSQTMGHDKMYWYQQDPGMELHLIHYSYGVNSTEKGDLSSESTVSRIRTEHFPLTLESARPSHTSQYLCASSERDREAPLHFGNGTRLTVT.

The chain employs TRBV20-1 and TRBJ1-3, with 7 bases matching TRBD1. V dropped 5 bases and J dropped 2; count of bases not matched to a gene: 3. This CDR3 spans 13 amino acids. Germline-derived CDR1 and CDR2 are DFQATT and SNEGSKA (reference sequence). The CDR3 reads CSAPGTAGNTIYF. The CDR3 coding sequence is TGCAGTGCTCCGGGGACAGCTGGAAACACCATATATTTT.

The CDR3 DNA reads as TGTGCCAGCAGTACTTGGGATACGCAGTATTTT. Protein: CASSTWDTQYF. The rearrangement uses TRBV2 and TRBJ2-3; D call uncertain. The V and J ends lost 5 bases and 6 bases respectively, with 6 bases between them. CDR3 length: 11 amino acids. Looked up from germline, CDR1 is SNHLY and CDR2 is FYNNEI.

At least ten counts were recorded for this clonotype. The chain joins TRBV20-1 to TRBJ1-2; a weak D match, TRBD1 (5 bases). The germline V gene has CDR1 DFQATT and CDR2 SNEGSKA (reference sequence). The CDR3 loop spans 12 amino acids. V gave up 3 bases and J gave up 5 bases, with 10 bases separating them. This CDR3 reads CSARTEKYGYTF. Here the CDR3 DNA reads TGCAGTGCTAGGACAGAAAAGTATGGCTACACCTTC.

In its sample, this clonotype was seen many times. The rearrangement links TRBV7-9 to TRBJ2-5, with no clear D. The CDR3 covers 10 residues. V was shortened by 6 bases and J by 2 bases, with 1 base between the two germline ends. Germline V lookup: CDR1 SEHNR, CDR2 FQNEAQ (reference sequence). The CDR3 sequence: CASRQETQYF. CDR3 coding DNA: TGTGCCAGCAGACAAGAGACCCAGTACTTC.

This clonotype was seen repeatedly, ten times or more. The genes are TRBV28 and TRBJ2-6; D unclear. CDR3 size: 16 residues. V lost 5 bases and J lost 1, with 12 bases in between. CDR1 MDHEN and CDR2 SYDVKM come from the germline V gene. DNA of the CDR3: TGTGCCAGCAGTGCCCTACAGAAATCTGGGGCCAACGTCCTGACTTTC. Amino acids: CASSALQKSGANVLTF. Using reference TRBV28 and TRBJ2-6 for the parts outside the CDR3, the full variable domain is DVKVTQSSRYLVKRTGEKVFLECVQDMDHENMFWYRQDPGLGLRLIYFSYDVKMKEKGDIPEGYSVSREKKERFSLILESASTNQTSMYLCASSALQKSGANVLTFGAGSRLTVL.

The chain carries TRBV3-1 and TRBJ1-5, with D hard to call. CDR3 length: 14 residues. Trimming took 4 bases from V and 3 from J, leaving 10 bases between them. Germline V gives CDR1 LGHDT, CDR2 YNNKEL (reference sequence). CDR3 residues: CASSPDGNNQPQHF. Written as DNA, the CDR3 is TGTGCCAGCAGCCCGGACGGAAACAATCAGCCCCAGCATTTT.

This clonotype was seen many times. The V and J genes are TRBV6-5 and TRBJ2-7; D unresolved. The germline CDR1 and CDR2 sequences are MNHEY and SVGAGI. V was pared by 0 bases and J by 2 bases, with 5 bases between. The CDR3 is made up of 13 amino acids. CDR3 amino acids: CASSYSSPYEQYF. The CDR3 DNA reads as TGTGCCAGCAGTTACTCGAGCCCCTACGAGCAGTACTTC.

The CDR3 spells CASSQTVVGAYEQYF. CDR3 DNA sequence: TGCGCCAGCAGCCAAACAGTGGTGGGGGCCTACGAGCAGTACTTC. The rearrangement uses TRBV4-3 and TRBJ2-7, with D tentatively TRBD1 or TRBD2 (5 bases each). This CDR3 has 15 amino acids. CDR1 and CDR2 (germline): LGHNA, YSLEER. V was trimmed by 2 bases and J by 2 bases, leaving 13 bases between them.

This rearrangement joins TRBV6-1 to TRBJ1-1, with D possibly TRBD1 on 5 matching bases. V lost 6 bases to trimming and J lost 7 bases, with 18 bases between them. This CDR3 has 14 amino acids. Germline V gives CDR1 MNHNS, CDR2 SASEGT. This CDR3 reads CASSLKRQGDEAFF. CDR3 sequence (DNA): TGTGCCAGCAGCCTAAAAAGGCAGGGCGATGAAGCTTTCTTT.

V and J are TRBV7-3 and TRBJ2-4; D might be TRBD1 (6 bases). Germline CDR1 and CDR2: SGHTA and FQGTGA. V dropped 2 bases and J dropped 1 base, with 21 bases sitting between them. The CDR3 is made up of 19 amino acids. The CDR3 sequence: CASSLAIVQGSGAKNIQYF. The CDR3 DNA follows: TGTGCCAGCAGCTTAGCTATCGTACAGGGATCGGGGGCCAAAAACATTCAGTACTTC.

This clonotype was seen at least ten times. The chain carries TRBV29-1 and TRBJ1-1; no clear D. CDR1 and CDR2 (germline): SQVTM, ANQGSEA. Trimming took 6 bases from V and 7 from J, leaving 12 bases between them. The CDR3 loop spans 11 amino acids. The CDR3 is CSVAEAGEAFF. CDR3 DNA: TGCAGCGTCGCGGAGGCCGGTGAAGCTTTCTTT.

This clonotype was seen a few times. The gene calls are TRBV20-1 and TRBJ2-7; D possibly corresponds to TRBD2 (6 bases). Germline values: CDR1 DFQATT, CDR2 SNEGSKA (reference sequence). The CDR3 sequence is 11 residues long. V was pared by 6 bases and J by 9 bases, with 15 bases between. The CDR3 DNA is TGCAGTGCCCCCCGCGGGAATCGGCAGTACTTC. Amino acid sequence: CSAPRGNRQYF.

This clonotype was detected a few times. V usage is TRBV7-9 and J usage is TRBJ2-7, with D maybe TRBD2 (5 bases). This CDR3 spans 17 amino acids. With 5 bases removed from V and 4 bases from J, the gap between germline ends came to 24 bases. Germline V gives CDR1 SEHNR, CDR2 FQNEAQ (reference sequence). This chain's CDR3 is CASSHYFAGLEHYEQYF. In DNA form, the CDR3 reads TGTGCCAGCAGCCATTATTTCGCGGGTCTCGAGCATTACGAGCAGTACTTC.

There are many counts of this clonotype. CDR3 residues: CASSLETGPYGYTF. DNA of the CDR3: TGTGCCAGCAGCTTAGAGACGGGACCCTATGGCTACACCTTC. The chain carries TRBV11-3 and TRBJ1-2; the D gene is possibly TRBD1 (5 bases). The germline V gene encodes CDR1 SGHNT and CDR2 YENEEA. V was trimmed by 0 bases and J by 4 bases, leaving 9 bases between them. The CDR3 loop spans 14 amino acids. Together with reference TRBV11-3 and TRBJ1-2, the CDR3 gives the full variable domain: EAGVVQSPRYKIIEKKQPVAFWCNPISGHNTLYWYLQNLGQGPELLIRYENEEAVDDSQLPKDRFSAERLKGVDSTLKIQPAELGDSAVYLCASSLETGPYGYTFGSGTRLTVV.

This clonotype was counted at least ten times. V and J are TRBV9 and TRBJ2-5, with TRBD2 matching over 9 bases. The junction had 5 bases not matched to a gene; V was cut back by 4 bases and J by 1 base. CDR3 size: 15 residues. Germline CDR1 is SGDLS and CDR2 is YYNGEE. CDR3 in amino acids: CASSPPTSGQETQYF. In DNA form, the CDR3 reads TGTGCCAGCAGCCCCCCGACTAGCGGCCAAGAGACCCAGTACTTC.

This clonotype has ten or more counts. The V and J genes are TRBV19 and TRBJ2-7; tentative D call: TRBD2 (5 bases). Germline V gene lookup returns CDR1 LNHDA and CDR2 SQIVND (reference sequence). Trimming shortened V by 4 bases and J by 6 bases, and 7 bases separated the two germline ends. The CDR3 is 11 residues long. CDR3: CASSTGSEQYF. The CDR3 bases are TGTGCCAGTAGTACGGGATCCGAGCAGTACTTC.

This clonotype was seen ten or more times. The chain employs TRBV30 and TRBJ1-2; D is ambiguous. Germline lookup yields CDR1 GTSNPN and CDR2 SVGIG (reference sequence). The V end was cut by 7 bases, the J end by 0 bases, with 12 bases between. The CDR3 runs to 13 residues. The CDR3 sequence is CAYLRNSNYGYTF. The CDR3 DNA reads as TGTGCCTACCTGCGGAATTCTAACTATGGCTACACCTTC.

There are a few counts of this clonotype. CDR3 nucleotide sequence: TGCAGTGCTAGAACCCCCGACGGGGAGCTGTTTTTT. Amino acid sequence: CSARTPDGELFF. The chain combines TRBV20-1 with TRBJ2-2; D uncertain. The CDR3 totals 12 residues. In germline, CDR1 is DFQATT, CDR2 SNEGSKA (reference sequence). Trimming removed 2 bases from V and 7 bases from J, with 8 bases in between.